The T cell receptor beta chain under discussion was sequenced for a study of cytomegalovirus exposure and HLA in healthy donors. Overall study results and limits: It was in a later analysis that TCR association rates were seen to vary by HLA locus, highest for DRB1 and lowest for HLA-C. Associated with cytomegalovirus, according to the listing, were around 160 TCR beta chains. Reports indicate that TCR beta sequences accurately predicted the HLA-A and HLA-B alleles of most subjects.

This PCR relied on a set of 60 Vbeta primers and 13 Jbeta primers. This table comes from immunoSEQ multiplex PCR, and its TCRdb copy is limited to in-frame clones, with some not included. Found here are under 250,000 clones, about 85% of them singletons; the top ten hold roughly 10%. Notes on this clone: Its antigen is undetermined.

Input material: PBMCs. The origin of this receptor is a woman aged 45-65 years in good health and CMV-seropositive.

The CDR3 loop reads CASSALQGSNYGYTF. CDR3 coding DNA: TGTGCCAGCAGTGCGCTACAGGGGTCTAACTATGGCTACACCTTC. The V and J genes are TRBV6-1 and TRBJ1-2, with TRBD1 matching 7 bases. The CDR3 spans 15 residues. Germline V lookup: CDR1 MNHNS, CDR2 SASEGT. J was trimmed by 0 bases and V by 4 bases; bases with no gene match: 5.